The clone carrying this TCR beta chain was recorded at least ten times. Its antigen is unidentified. TCRdb redid the calling of the 5' RACE reads with MiXCR, one entry per CDR3 protein. The table records fewer than 250,000 distinct CDR3 sequences, approximately 8% of them present only once. The data were taken from a study of identical twins. The CDR3 is made up of 15 amino acids. The germline CDR1 and CDR2 sequences are LGHDT and YNNKEL (reference sequence). V lost 0 bases to trimming and J lost 0 bases, with 6 bases between them. Broader study findings: Surplus twin overlap in beta out-of-frame sequences was less pronounced. Some out-of-frame alpha sequences were shared by twins, and these showed excess low generation probability.

These same data were also listed under a study on yellow fever vaccine responses in identical twins.

The TCR originated in a woman aged 18 to 35 in good health. Specimen: CD8+ T cells sorted from blood. The chain employs TRBV3-1 and TRBJ2-1; D is unresolved. Here the CDR3 DNA reads TGTGCCAGCAGCCAAGATTTGGTCTCCTACAATGAGCAGTTCTTC. Encoded protein: CASSQDLVSYNEQFF.